These 15 T cell receptor beta chains originate from one sample sequenced in a study of blood T cell repertoires in COVID-19. Profiled with immunoSEQ multiplex PCR; TCRdb holds only in-frame clones, not every one. The sample lists 300,000 to 400,000 clones; roughly 87% were seen once. The sample taken for sequencing was PBMCs or T cells enriched from blood (not recorded which). These receptors originate from a woman in her twenties or thirties who had recovered from COVID-19.

This clone was observed a few times. The chain couples TRBV4-1 to TRBJ1-2, with D possibly matching TRBD1 (5 bases). Trimming stripped 0 bases from V and 7 bases from J, with 15 bases between. The CDR3 is 15 residues long. CDR1 MGHRA and CDR2 YSYEKL come from the germline V gene. The CDR3 region is CASSQEVEGASGYTF. The DNA of the CDR3 is TGCGCCAGCAGCCAAGAAGTGGAAGGGGCATCTGGCTACACCTTC.

CDR3 protein: CASSLGTGSYEQYF. The CDR3, as DNA: TGTGCCAGCAGCTTAGGGACAGGGTCATACGAGCAGTACTTC. The chain links TRBV7-9 to TRBJ2-7, with 8 bases aligning to TRBD1. The germline CDR1 and CDR2 sequences are SEHNR and FQNEAQ (reference sequence). J lost 4 bases, V lost 1 base, and 3 bases had no gene match. The CDR3 has 14 amino acids.

V and J are TRBV9 and TRBJ2-7, with a weak D call TRBD2 (6 bases). This CDR3 is 15 amino acids long. CDR1 SGDLS and CDR2 YYNGEE come from the germline V gene. V lost 0 bases to trimming and J lost 7 bases, with 17 bases between them. The CDR3 bases are TGTGCCAGCAGCGTAGCGGTTAGCGGCCTTACGGAGCAGTACTTC. Protein product: CASSVAVSGLTEQYF.

The genes are TRBV12-5 and TRBJ2-7; TRBD1 is a possible D gene (6 bases). Germline CDR1 LGHNT, CDR2 FRNRAP. The V end lost 6 bases, the J end lost 1 base, and 16 bases lay between the germline ends. The CDR3 consists of 15 residues. The CDR3 here is CASGTGQSYSYEQYF. As DNA, the CDR3 is TGTGCTAGTGGGACAGGACAGTCCTATTCCTACGAGCAGTACTTC. Full variable domain (missing parts from reference TRBV12-5 and TRBJ2-7): DARVTQTPRHKVTEMGQEVTMRCQPILGHNTVFWYRQTMMQGLELLAYFRNRAPLDDSGMPKDRFSAEMPDATLATLKIQPSEPRDSAVYFCASGTGQSYSYEQYFGPGTRLTVT.

This chain links TRBV29-1 with TRBJ2-3, with unresolved D. Per the germline V gene, CDR1 is SQVTM and CDR2 is ANQGSEA. The CDR3 has 14 residues. With 8 bases removed from V and 0 bases from J, the gap between germline ends came to 15 bases. The CDR3 region has the DNA TGCAGCCTCTGCGACACAACTAGCACAGATACGCAGTATTTT. This translates into CSLCDTTSTDTQYF.

This sequence joins TRBV27 and TRBJ2-1; 8 nucleotides match TRBD2. This CDR3 has 19 amino acids. Germline lookup yields CDR1 MNHEY and CDR2 SMNVEV (reference sequence). Trimming at V came to 3 bases and at J to 2 bases, leaving 15 bases not matched to a gene. In DNA, the CDR3 is TGTGCCAGCAGTTTTTTCGGGGGGGCCGATCAACTTCCCTACAATGAGCAGTTCTTC. This gives the protein CASSFFGGADQLPYNEQFF.

The chain recombines TRBV27 with TRBJ1-3; tentatively, D is TRBD1 (5 bases). The CDR3 has 15 residues. Looked up from germline, CDR1 is MNHEY and CDR2 is SMNVEV (reference sequence). V gave up 6 bases and J gave up 10 bases, with 22 bases separating them. In DNA, the CDR3 is TGTGCCAGCAGCTCGTTCGGGGGGGTCGTAGGGACCATATATTTT. Protein sequence: CASSSFGGVVGTIYF.

The chain links TRBV28 to TRBJ1-5; 10 nucleotides match TRBD1. J lost 4 bases, V lost 6 bases, and 6 bases had no gene match. The CDR3 contains 15 residues. CDR1 and CDR2 (germline): MDHEN, SYDVKM. As DNA, the CDR3 is TGTGCCAGCAGCCCCCCGGGACAGGGGAATCAGCCCCAGCATTTT. Translated: CASSPPGQGNQPQHF.

This clone turned up a few times. The gene calls are TRBV21-1 and TRBJ2-7; the D segment call TRBD1 is taken from the table without a DNA check. TRBV21-1 is marked as a pseudogene. The CDR3 sequence is 12 residues long. The CDR3 sequence: CASSKFSHEQYF. The CDR3 coding sequence is TGTGCCAGCAGCAAATTCAGTCACGAGCAGTACTTC.

The rearrangement uses TRBV20-1 and TRBJ2-3, with D uncertain. CDR1 DFQATT and CDR2 SNEGSKA come from the germline V gene (reference sequence). The CDR3 extends over 13 amino acids. V lost 4 bases and J 7 bases, leaving 15 bases between the germline ends. The CDR3 is CSAIDLSANTQYF. The CDR3 coding sequence is TGCAGTGCTATTGACCTATCCGCAAATACGCAGTATTTT.

V is TRBV2 and J is TRBJ1-2; the match to TRBD1 covers 8 bases. The CDR3 totals 13 residues. Germline assignment: CDR1 SNHLY and CDR2 FYNNEI. Losses at the gene ends were 6 bases for V and 13 bases for J; bases not matched to a gene: 13. DNA for the CDR3: TGTGCCAGCAGCGCCGGGACAGGAGGATTCTCCACCTTC. It specifies CASSAGTGGFSTF.

The chain employs TRBV21-1 and TRBJ1-3. TRBV21-1 counts as a pseudogene. The CDR3 sequence is 14 residues long. In DNA form, the CDR3 reads TGTGCCAGCAGCAAAGATCCGGTGGGAAACACCATATATTTT. Its translation is CASSKDPVGNTIYF.

The V gene is TRBV5-5, the J gene TRBJ2-7, with TRBD2 identical over 10 bases. The ends lost 5 bases at V and 4 bases at J; junction bases unmatched: 9. The germline gives CDR1 SGHKS, CDR2 YYEKEE (reference sequence). The CDR3 is 15 residues long. The CDR3 loop is CASSAPLAGYYEQYF. Written as DNA, the CDR3 is TGTGCCAGCAGTGCCCCACTAGCGGGGTATTACGAGCAGTACTTC.

With respect to this clone: A read error may produce the germline difference seen at one junction end. The chain recombines TRBV19 with TRBJ2-2; D is uncertain. Germline V gives CDR1 LNHDA, CDR2 SQIVND (reference sequence). The CDR3 consists of 14 residues. CDR3 amino acids: CASSLDINTGELFF. The CDR3 nucleotides are TGTGCCAGTAGTTTAGACATTAACACCGGGGAGCTGTTTTTT.

The rearrangement uses TRBV19 and TRBJ1-4; D remains ambiguous. Germline V gene sequence: CDR1 LNHDA, CDR2 SQIVND (reference sequence). Trimming left V 8 bases short and J 7 bases short, with 23 bases between. CDR3 length: 16 amino acids. The CDR3 is CASEGSLASGSEKLFF. DNA for the CDR3: TGTGCCAGTGAGGGATCCTTGGCCTCGGGTAGTGAAAAACTGTTTTTT.